The source of this T cell receptor (beta chain) is a study of breast tumors, draining lymph nodes, adjacent tissues. Of note for this clonotype: Its antigen is undetermined.

Germline V lookup: CDR1 SGHRS, CDR2 YFSETQ. After removal of 0 bases from V and 4 bases from J, the junction contained 8 bases not matched to a gene. This CDR3 spans 16 amino acids. Points from the study as a whole: Tumor T cell lymph node origin was a supported hypothesis, not proven. Luminal-like breast cancer showed significantly higher tumor–nontumor repertoire similarity than basal-like.

Each CDR3 protein is one row after TCRdb ran MiXCR on the multiplex PCR reads. The sample lists approximately 52,000 distinct CDR3 sequences, under 45% seen once, with roughly a tenth in the top ten. The TCR originated in a female donor with breast cancer. Some clones in this sample may be carry-over from other donors' samples. The material sequenced was breast tumor tissue. The chain has TRBV5-1 and TRBJ1-2, with 8 bases that match TRBD1. The CDR3 loop reads CASSLANQGASYGYTF. In nucleotides, the CDR3 is TGCGCCAGCAGCTTGGCCAATCAGGGGGCAAGCTATGGCTACACCTTC.